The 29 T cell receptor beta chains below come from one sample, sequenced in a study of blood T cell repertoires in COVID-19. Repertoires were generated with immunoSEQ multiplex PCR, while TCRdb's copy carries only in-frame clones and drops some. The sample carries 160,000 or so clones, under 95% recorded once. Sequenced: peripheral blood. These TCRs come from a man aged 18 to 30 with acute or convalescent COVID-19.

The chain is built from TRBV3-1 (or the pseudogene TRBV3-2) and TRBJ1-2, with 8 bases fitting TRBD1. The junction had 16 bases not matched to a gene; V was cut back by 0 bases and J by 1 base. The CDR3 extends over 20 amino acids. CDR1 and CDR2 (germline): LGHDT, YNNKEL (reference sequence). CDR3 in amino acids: CASSQDITGGRLVNNYGYTF. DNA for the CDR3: TGTGCCAGCAGCCAAGATATAACAGGGGGGAGACTAGTGAATAACTATGGCTACACCTTC.

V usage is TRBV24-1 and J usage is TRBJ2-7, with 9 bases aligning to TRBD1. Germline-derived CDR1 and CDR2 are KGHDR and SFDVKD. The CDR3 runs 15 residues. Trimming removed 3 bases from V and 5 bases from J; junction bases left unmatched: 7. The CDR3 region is CATSDPGQGRNEQYF. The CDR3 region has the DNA TGTGCCACCAGTGATCCGGGACAGGGAAGGAACGAGCAGTACTTC.

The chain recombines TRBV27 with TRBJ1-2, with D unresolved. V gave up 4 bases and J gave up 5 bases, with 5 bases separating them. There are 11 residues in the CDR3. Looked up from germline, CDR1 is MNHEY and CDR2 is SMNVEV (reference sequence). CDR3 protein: CASSSGYGYTF. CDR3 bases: TGTGCCAGCAGTTCCGGGTATGGCTACACCTTC.

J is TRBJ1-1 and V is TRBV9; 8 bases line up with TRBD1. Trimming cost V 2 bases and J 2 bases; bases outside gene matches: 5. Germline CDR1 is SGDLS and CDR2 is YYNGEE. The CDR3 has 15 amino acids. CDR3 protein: CASSVGQGRNTEAFF. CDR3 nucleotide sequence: TGTGCCAGCAGCGTCGGACAGGGACGAAACACTGAAGCTTTCTTT.

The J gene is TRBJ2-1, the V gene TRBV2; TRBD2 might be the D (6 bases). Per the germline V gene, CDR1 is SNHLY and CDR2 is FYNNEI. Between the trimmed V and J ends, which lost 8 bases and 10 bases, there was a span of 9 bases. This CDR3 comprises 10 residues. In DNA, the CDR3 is TGTGCCAGCCATGGGGGGGAGCAGTTCTTC. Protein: CASHGGEQFF.

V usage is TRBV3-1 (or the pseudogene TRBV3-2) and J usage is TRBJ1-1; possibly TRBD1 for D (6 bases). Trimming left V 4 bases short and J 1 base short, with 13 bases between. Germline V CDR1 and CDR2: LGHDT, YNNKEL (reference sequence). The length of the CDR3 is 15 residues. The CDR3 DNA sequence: TGTGCCAGCAGCCCCCAACAGGGAAGGAACACTGAAGCTTTCTTT. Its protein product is CASSPQQGRNTEAFF.

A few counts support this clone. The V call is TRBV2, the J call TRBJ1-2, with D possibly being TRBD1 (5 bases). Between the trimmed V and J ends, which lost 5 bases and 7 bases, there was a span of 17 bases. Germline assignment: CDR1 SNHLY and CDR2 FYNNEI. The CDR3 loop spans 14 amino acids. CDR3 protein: CASSPNTGLGGYTF. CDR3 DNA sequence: TGTGCCAGCAGTCCAAACACGGGACTGGGTGGCTACACCTTC.

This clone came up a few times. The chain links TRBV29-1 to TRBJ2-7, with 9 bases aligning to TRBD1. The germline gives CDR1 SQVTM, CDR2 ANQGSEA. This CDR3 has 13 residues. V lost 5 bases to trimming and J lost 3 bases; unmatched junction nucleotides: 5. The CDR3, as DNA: TGCAGCGTTACCGGGACAGGGAACTACGAGCAGTACTTC. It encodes CSVTGTGNYEQYF.

Here the CDR3 reads CASSRGLLTGELFF. The CDR3 nucleotides read TGTGCCAGCAGCCGTGGACTACTGACCGGGGAGCTGTTTTTT. This chain links TRBV7-2 with TRBJ2-2; possibly TRBD2 for D (6 bases). The V gene lost 5 bases and the J gene lost 5 bases, with 12 bases spanning the gap. The CDR3 sequence is 14 residues long. Germline V CDR1 and CDR2: SGHTA, FQGNSA.

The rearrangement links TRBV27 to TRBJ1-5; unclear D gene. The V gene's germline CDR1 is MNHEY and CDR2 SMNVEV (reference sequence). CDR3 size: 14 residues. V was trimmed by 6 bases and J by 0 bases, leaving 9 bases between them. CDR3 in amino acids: CASSVSTSNQPQHF. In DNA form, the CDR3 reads TGTGCCAGCAGCGTCTCTACTAGCAATCAGCCCCAGCATTTT.

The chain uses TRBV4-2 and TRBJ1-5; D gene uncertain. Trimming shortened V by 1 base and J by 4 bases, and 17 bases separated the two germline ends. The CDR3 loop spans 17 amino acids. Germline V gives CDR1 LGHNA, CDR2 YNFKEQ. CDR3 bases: TGTGCCAGCAGCCAAGCAGTATCCGCAGGTAATAATCAGCCCCAGCATTTT. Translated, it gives CASSQAVSAGNNQPQHF.

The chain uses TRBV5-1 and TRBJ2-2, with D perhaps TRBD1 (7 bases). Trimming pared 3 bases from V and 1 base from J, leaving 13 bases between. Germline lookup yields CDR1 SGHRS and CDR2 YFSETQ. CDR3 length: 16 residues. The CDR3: CASSSSRGENTGELFF. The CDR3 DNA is TGCGCCAGCAGCTCGAGCAGGGGGGAGAACACCGGGGAGCTGTTTTTT.

Written as DNA, the CDR3 is TGTGCCAGTAGTTCGTCGGGTTTAACCTACAATGAGCAGTTCTTC. It translates to CASSSSGLTYNEQFF. This sequence joins TRBV19 and TRBJ2-1; D gene unclear. From germline, CDR1 is LNHDA and CDR2 SQIVND (reference sequence). Deletions cut 5 bases from V and 2 bases from J, with 13 bases between. The CDR3 runs to 15 residues.

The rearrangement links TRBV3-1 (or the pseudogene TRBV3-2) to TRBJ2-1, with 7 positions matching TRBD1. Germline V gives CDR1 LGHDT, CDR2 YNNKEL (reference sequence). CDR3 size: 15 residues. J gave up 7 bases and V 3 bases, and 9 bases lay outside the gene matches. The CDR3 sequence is CASSHPTGIMNEQFF. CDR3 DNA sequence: TGTGCCAGCAGCCATCCGACAGGGATAATGAATGAGCAGTTCTTC.

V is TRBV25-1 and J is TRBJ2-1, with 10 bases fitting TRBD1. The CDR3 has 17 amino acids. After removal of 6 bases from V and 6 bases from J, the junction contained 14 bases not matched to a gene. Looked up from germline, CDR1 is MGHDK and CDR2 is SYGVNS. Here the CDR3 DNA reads TGTGCCAGCAGCGGGACAGGGGACCTACCGGAGGGCAATGAGCAGTTCTTC. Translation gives CASSGTGDLPEGNEQFF.

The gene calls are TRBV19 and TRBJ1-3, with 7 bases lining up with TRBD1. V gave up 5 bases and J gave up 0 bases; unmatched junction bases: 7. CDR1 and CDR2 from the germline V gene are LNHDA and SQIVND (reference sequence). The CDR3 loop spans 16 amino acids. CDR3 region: CASSLTGQSSGNTIYF. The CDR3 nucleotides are TGTGCCAGTAGTCTGACGGGACAGAGCTCTGGAAACACCATATATTTT.

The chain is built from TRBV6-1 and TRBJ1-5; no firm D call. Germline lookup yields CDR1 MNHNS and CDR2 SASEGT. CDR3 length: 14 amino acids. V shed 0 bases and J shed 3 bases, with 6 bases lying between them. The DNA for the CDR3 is TGTGCCAGCAGTGAAGCGCGAGTCAATCAGCCCCAGCATTTT. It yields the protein CASSEARVNQPQHF.

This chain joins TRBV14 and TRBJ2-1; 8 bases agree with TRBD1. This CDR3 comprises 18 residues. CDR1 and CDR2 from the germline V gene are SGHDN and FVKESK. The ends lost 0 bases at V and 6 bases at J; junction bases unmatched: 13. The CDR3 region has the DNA TGTGCCAGCAGCCAAGAAGATTTGCAAGACAGGGGCATCAATGAGCAGTTCTTC. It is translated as CASSQEDLQDRGINEQFF.

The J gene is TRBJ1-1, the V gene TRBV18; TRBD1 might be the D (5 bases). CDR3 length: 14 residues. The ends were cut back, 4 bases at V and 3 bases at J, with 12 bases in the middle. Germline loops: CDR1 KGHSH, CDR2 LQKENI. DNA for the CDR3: TGTGCCAGCTCACGGGAGGGAGGGGACACTGAAGCTTTCTTT. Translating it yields CASSREGGDTEAFF.

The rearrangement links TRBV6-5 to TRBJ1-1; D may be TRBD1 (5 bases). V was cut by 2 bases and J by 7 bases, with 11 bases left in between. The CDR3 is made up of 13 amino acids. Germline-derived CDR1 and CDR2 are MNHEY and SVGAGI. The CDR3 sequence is CASSYDRENEAFF. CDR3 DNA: TGTGCCAGCAGTTACGACAGAGAAAATGAAGCTTTCTTT.

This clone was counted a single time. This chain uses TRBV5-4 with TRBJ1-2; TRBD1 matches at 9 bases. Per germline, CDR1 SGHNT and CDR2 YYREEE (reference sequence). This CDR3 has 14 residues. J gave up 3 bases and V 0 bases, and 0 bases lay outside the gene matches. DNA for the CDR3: TGTGCCAGCAGCTTGGGACAGGGGGACTATGGCTACACCTTC. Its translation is CASSLGQGDYGYTF.

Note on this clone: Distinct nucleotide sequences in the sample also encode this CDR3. This chain's CDR3 is CASSLDRGGNYGYTF. Here the CDR3 DNA reads TGTGCCAGCAGCCTAGACAGGGGAGGGAACTATGGCTACACCTTC. V and J are TRBV5-6 and TRBJ1-2; 8 bases are shared with TRBD1. V lost 4 bases and J lost 2; bases outside the gene matches: 7. The germline gives CDR1 SGHDT, CDR2 YYEEEE. This CDR3 has 15 amino acids.

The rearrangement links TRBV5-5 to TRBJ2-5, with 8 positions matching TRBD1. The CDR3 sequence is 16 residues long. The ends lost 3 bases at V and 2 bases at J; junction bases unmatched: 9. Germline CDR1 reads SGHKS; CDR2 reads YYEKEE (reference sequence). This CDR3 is CASSSFRGRGQETQYF. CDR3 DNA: TGTGCCAGCAGCTCCTTCAGGGGGCGAGGGCAAGAGACCCAGTACTTC.

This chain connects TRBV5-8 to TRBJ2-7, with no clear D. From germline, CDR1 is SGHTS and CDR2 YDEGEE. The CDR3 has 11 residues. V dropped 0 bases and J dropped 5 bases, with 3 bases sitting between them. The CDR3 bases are TGTGCCAGCAGCTTGGTCAACGAGCAGTACTTC. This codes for CASSLVNEQYF.

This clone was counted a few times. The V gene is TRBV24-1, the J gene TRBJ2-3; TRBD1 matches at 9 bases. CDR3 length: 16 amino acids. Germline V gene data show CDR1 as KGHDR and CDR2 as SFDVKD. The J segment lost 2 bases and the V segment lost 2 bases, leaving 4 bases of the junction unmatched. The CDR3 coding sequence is TGTGCCACCAGTGATTCCGGGACAGGGTTCACAGATACGCAGTATTTT. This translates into CATSDSGTGFTDTQYF.

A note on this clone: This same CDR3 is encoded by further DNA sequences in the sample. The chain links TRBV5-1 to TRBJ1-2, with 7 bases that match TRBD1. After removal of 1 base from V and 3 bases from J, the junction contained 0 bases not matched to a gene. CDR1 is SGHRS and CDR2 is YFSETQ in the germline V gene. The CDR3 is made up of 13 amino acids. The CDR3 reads CASSLQGDYGYTF. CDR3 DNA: TGCGCCAGCAGCTTGCAGGGGGACTATGGCTACACCTTC.

CDR3 amino acids: CASSYSRTGDETQHF. DNA for the CDR3: TGTGCCAGCAGTTACTCGCGAACGGGGGACGAGACCCAGCATTTT. The rearrangement uses TRBV6-5 and TRBJ1-5, with TRBD1 as a possible D gene (5 bases). Germline loops: CDR1 MNHEY, CDR2 SVGAGI. The germline V and J ends were trimmed by 0 bases and 11 bases, with 17 bases remaining between them. This CDR3 is 15 amino acids long.

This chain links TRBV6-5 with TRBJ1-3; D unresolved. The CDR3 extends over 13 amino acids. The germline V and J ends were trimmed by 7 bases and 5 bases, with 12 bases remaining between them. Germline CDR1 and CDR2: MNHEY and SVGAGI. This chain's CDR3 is CASTASERNTIYF. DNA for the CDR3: TGTGCCAGCACCGCTTCGGAGCGAAACACCATATATTTT.

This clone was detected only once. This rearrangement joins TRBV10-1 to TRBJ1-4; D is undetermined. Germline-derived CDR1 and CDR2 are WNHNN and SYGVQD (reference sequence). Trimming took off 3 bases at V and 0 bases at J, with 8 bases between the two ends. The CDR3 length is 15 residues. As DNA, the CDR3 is TGCGCCAGCAGTGACCGGGTTGCAACTAATGAAAAACTGTTTTTT. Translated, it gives CASSDRVATNEKLFF.